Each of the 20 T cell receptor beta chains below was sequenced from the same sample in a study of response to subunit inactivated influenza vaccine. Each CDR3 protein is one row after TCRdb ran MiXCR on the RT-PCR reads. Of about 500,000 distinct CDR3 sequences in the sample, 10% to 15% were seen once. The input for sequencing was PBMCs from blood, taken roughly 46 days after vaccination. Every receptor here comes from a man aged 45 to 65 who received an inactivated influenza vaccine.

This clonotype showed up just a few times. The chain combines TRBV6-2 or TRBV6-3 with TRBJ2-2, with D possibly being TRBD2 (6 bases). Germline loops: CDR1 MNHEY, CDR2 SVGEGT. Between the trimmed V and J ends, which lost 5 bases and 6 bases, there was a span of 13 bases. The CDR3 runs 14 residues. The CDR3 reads CASSPVSSAGELFF. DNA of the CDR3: TGTGCCAGCAGTCCTGTCTCTAGCGCCGGGGAGCTGTTTTTT.

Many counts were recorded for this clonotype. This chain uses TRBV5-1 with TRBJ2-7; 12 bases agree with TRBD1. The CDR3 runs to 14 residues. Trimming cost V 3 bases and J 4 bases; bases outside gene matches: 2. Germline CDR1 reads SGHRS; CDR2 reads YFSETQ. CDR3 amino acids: CASSSGQGAYEQYF. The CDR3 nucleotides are TGCGCCAGCAGCTCGGGACAGGGGGCTTACGAGCAGTACTTC. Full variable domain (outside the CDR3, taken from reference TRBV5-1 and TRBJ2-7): KAGVTQTPRYLIKTRGQQVTLSCSPISGHRSVSWYQQTPGQGLQFLFEYFSETQRNKGNFPGRFSGRQFSNSRSEMNVSTLELGDSALYLCASSSGQGAYEQYFGPGTRLTVT.

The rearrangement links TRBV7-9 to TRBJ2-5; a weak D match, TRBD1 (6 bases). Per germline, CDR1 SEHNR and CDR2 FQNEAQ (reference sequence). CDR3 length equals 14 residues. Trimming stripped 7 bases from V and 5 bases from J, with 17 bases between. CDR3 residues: CASMAQGSRETQYF. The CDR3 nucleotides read TGTGCCAGCATGGCGCAGGGGTCGCGGGAGACCCAGTACTTC.

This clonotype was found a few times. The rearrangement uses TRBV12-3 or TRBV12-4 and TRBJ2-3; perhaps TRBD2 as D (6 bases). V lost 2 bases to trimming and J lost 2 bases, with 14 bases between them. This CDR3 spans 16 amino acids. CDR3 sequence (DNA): TGTGCCAGCAGTTTAAGAGCGGGCCCTTACACAGATACGCAGTATTTT. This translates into CASSLRAGPYTDTQYF.

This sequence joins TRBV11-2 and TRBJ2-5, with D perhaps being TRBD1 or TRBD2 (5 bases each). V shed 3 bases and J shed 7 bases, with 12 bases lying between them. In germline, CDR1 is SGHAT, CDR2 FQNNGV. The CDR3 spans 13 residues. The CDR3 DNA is TGTGCCAGCAGCTTCGGGGACGCTGGGACCCAGTACTTC. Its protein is CASSFGDAGTQYF. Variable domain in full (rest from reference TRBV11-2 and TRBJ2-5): EAGVAQSPRYKIIEKRQSVAFWCNPISGHATLYWYQQILGQGPKLLIQFQNNGVVDDSQLPKDRFSAERLKGVDSTLKIQPAKLEDSAVYLCASSFGDAGTQYFGPGTRLLVL.

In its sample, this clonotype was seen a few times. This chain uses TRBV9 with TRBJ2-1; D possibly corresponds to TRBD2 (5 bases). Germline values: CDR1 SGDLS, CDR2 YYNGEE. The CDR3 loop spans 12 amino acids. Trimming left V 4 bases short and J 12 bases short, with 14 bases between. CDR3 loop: CASSSVKRPQFF. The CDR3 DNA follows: TGTGCCAGCAGCTCTGTTAAGCGGCCGCAGTTCTTC.

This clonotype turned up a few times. This chain's CDR3 is CASSPRTASNQPQHF. CDR3 DNA sequence: TGTGCCAGCAGCCCACGGACAGCTAGCAATCAGCCCCAGCATTTT. The chain carries TRBV16 and TRBJ1-5, with a tentative D call TRBD1 (6 bases). Germline assignment: CDR1 KGHSY and CDR2 FQNENV. The CDR3 covers 15 residues. Between the trimmed V and J ends, which lost 4 bases and 0 bases, there was a span of 10 bases. The entire variable domain, with the rest obtained from reference TRBV16 and TRBJ1-5, is as follows: GEEVAQTPKHLVRGEGQKAKLYCAPIKGHSYVFWYQQVLKNEFKFLISFQNENVFDETGMPKERFSAKCLPNSPCSLEIQATKLEDSAVYFCASSPRTASNQPQHFGDGTRLSIL.

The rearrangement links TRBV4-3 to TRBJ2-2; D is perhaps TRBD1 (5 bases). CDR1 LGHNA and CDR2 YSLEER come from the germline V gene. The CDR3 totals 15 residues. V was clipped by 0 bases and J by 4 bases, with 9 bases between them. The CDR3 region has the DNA TGCGCCAGCAGCCAAGATCAGGGTCCCACCGGGGAGCTGTTTTTT. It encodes CASSQDQGPTGELFF.

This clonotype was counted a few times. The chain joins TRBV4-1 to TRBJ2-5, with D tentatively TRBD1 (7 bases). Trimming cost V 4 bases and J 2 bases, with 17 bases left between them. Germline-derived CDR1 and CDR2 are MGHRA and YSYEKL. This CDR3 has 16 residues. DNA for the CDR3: TGCGCCAGCAGCCTCCGGTGGCAGGGGGGACAAGAGACCCAGTACTTC. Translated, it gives CASSLRWQGGQETQYF.

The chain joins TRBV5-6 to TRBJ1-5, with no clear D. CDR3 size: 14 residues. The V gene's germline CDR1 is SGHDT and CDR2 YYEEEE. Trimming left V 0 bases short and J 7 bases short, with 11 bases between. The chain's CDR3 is CASSLVGISQPQHF. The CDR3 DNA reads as TGTGCCAGCAGCTTGGTTGGCATAAGCCAGCCCCAGCATTTT.

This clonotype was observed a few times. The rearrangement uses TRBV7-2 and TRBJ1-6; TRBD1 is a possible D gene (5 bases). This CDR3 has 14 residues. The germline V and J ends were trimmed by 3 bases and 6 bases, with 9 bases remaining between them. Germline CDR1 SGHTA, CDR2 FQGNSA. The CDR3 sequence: CASSFRVLNSPLHF. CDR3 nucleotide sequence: TGTGCCAGCAGCTTCAGGGTTCTTAATTCACCCCTCCACTTT.

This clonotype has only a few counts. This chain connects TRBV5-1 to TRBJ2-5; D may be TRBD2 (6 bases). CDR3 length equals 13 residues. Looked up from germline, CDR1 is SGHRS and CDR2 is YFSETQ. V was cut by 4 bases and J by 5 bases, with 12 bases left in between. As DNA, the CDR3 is TGCGCCAGCAGCAAAACTAGCTCGGAGACCCAGTACTTC. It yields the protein CASSKTSSETQYF.

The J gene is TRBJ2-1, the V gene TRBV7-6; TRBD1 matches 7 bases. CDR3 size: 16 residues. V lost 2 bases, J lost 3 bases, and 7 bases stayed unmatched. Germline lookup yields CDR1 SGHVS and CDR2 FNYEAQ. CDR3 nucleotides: TGTGCCAGCAGCTTATGGGCAGGGGGTGACTACAATGAGCAGTTCTTC. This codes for CASSLWAGGDYNEQFF.

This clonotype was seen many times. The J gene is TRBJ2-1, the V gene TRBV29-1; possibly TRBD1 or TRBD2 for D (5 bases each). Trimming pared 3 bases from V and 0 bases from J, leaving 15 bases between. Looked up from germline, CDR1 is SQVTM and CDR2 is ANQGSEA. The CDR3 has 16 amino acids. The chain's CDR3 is CSVDDEGPSSYNEQFF. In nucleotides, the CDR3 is TGCAGCGTTGACGATGAGGGGCCGAGCTCCTACAATGAGCAGTTCTTC.

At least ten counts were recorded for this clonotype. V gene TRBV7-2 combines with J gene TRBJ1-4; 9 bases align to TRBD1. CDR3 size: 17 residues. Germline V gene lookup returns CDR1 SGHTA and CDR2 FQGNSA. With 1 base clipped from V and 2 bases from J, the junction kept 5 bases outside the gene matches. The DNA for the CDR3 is TGTGCCAGCAGCTTAGGGGACAGGGTGACGACTAATGAAAAACTGTTTTTT. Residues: CASSLGDRVTTNEKLFF.

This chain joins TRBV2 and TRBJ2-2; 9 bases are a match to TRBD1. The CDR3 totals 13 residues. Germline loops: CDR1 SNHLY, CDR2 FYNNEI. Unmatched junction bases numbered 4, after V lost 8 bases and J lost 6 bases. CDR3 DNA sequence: TGTGCCAGCGGGACAGGGCGTTCCGGGGAGCTGTTTTTT. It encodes CASGTGRSGELFF.

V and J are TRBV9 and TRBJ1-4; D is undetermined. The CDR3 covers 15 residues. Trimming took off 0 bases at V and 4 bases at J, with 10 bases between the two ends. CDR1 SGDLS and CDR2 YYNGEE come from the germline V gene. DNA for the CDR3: TGTGCCAGCAGCGTAGAGGGCCGTTTTAATGAAAAACTGTTTTTT. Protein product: CASSVEGRFNEKLFF. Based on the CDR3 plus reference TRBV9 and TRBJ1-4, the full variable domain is DSGVTQTPKHLITATGQRVTLRCSPRSGDLSVYWYQQSLDQGLQFLIQYYNGEERAKGNILERFSAQQFPDLHSELNLSSLELGDSALYFCASSVEGRFNEKLFFGSGTQLSVL.

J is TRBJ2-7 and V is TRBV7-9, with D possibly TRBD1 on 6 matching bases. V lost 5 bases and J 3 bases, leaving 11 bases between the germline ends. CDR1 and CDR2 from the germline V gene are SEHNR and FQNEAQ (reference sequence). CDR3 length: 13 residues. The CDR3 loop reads CASSHGQLYEQYF. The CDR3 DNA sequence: TGTGCCAGCAGCCATGGACAGCTCTACGAGCAGTACTTC. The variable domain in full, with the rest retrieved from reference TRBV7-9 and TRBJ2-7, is DTGVSQNPRHKITKRGQNVTFRCDPISEHNRLYWYRQTLGQGPEFLTYFQNEAQLEKSRLLSDRFSAERPKGSFSTLEIQRTEQGDSAMYLCASSHGQLYEQYFGPGTRLTVT.

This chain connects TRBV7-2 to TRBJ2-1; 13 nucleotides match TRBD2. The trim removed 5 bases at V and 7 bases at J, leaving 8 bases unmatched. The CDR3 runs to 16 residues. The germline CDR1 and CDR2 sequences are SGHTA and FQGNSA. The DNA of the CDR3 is TGTGCCAGCAGCCAAAGTACTAGCGGGGGGGGAAATGAGCAGTTCTTC. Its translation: CASSQSTSGGGNEQFF.

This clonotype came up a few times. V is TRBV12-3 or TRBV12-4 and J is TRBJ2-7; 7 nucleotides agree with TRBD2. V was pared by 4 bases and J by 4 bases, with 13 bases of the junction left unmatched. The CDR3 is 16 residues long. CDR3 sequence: CASSSHTSRGGYEQYF. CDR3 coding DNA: TGTGCCAGCAGTTCCCACACCTCTCGGGGAGGGTACGAGCAGTACTTC.